The 20 T cell receptor beta chains in this list originate from one sample, sequenced in a study of T cell responses to AZD1222 COVID-19 vaccine. Profiled with immunoSEQ multiplex PCR; TCRdb holds only in-frame clones, not every one. The sample consists of 65,000 to 85,000 clones, roughly 88% of them appearing once. Here the sequenced sample was peripheral blood, taken 28 days after the second dose of the MenACWY control vaccine. Source of these receptors: an adult who received the MenACWY meningococcal vaccine as a control.

V gene TRBV5-1 combines with J gene TRBJ1-1, with TRBD1 as a possible D gene (5 bases). V dropped 4 bases and J dropped 0 bases, with 13 bases sitting between them. The CDR3 runs 15 residues. From germline, CDR1 is SGHRS and CDR2 YFSETQ. CDR3 coding DNA: TGCGCCAGCAGCCTAACCACAGGAGTGAACACTGAAGCTTTCTTT. Its translation: CASSLTTGVNTEAFF.

The rearrangement joins TRBV7-9 to TRBJ1-3, with 8 bases lining up with TRBD1. V lost 5 bases, J lost 0 bases, and 3 bases stayed unmatched. Germline CDR1 is SEHNR and CDR2 is FQNEAQ (reference sequence). The CDR3 extends over 15 amino acids. CDR3 bases: TGTGCCAGCAGCGGGACAGGCATCTCTGGAAACACCATATATTTT. This sequence encodes CASSGTGISGNTIYF.

The genes are TRBV5-6 and TRBJ1-6; D ambiguous. V was trimmed by 7 bases and J by 7 bases, leaving 12 bases between them. Germline assignment: CDR1 SGHDT and CDR2 YYEEEE. The CDR3 contains 13 residues. CDR3 DNA sequence: TGTGCCAGCGCTAGGGAAATGAATTCACCCCTCCACTTT. Translation gives CASAREMNSPLHF. Supplemented by reference TRBV5-6 and TRBJ1-6, the full variable domain reads DAGVTQSPTHLIKTRGQQVTLRCSPKSGHDTVSWYQQALGQGPQFIFQYYEEEERQRGNFPDRFSGHQFPNYSSELNVNALLLGDSALYLCASAREMNSPLHFGNGTRLTVT.

The genes are TRBV6-5 and TRBJ1-6; the D is unclear. The V end lost 4 bases, the J end lost 9 bases, and 13 bases lay between the germline ends. The CDR3 runs to 14 residues. CDR1 is MNHEY and CDR2 is SVGAGI in the germline V gene. Written as DNA, the CDR3 is TGTGCCAGCAGTTCCCTTTCCGGGCGTTCACCCCTCCACTTT. It specifies CASSSLSGRSPLHF.

This chain joins TRBV30 and TRBJ2-2; the D gene is possibly TRBD2 (6 bases). Per the germline V gene, CDR1 is GTSNPN and CDR2 is SVGIG (reference sequence). The CDR3 runs 13 residues. Trimming shortened V by 3 bases and J by 6 bases, and 11 bases separated the two germline ends. CDR3 sequence reads: CAWRGGDAGELFF. The CDR3 DNA reads TGTGCCTGGAGGGGCGGGGATGCCGGGGAGCTGTTTTTT.

This clone was recorded once. This chain links TRBV6-1 with TRBJ2-7; a weak D match, TRBD1 (7 bases). The CDR3 covers 17 residues. V lost 4 bases to trimming and J lost 6 bases, with 25 bases between them. Germline V gives CDR1 MNHNS, CDR2 SASEGT. CDR3: CASSASTQGGAPGEQYF. DNA for the CDR3: TGTGCCAGCAGTGCTTCCACCCAGGGGGGCGCCCCCGGCGAGCAGTACTTC.

V is TRBV3-1 (or the pseudogene TRBV3-2) and J is TRBJ1-1, with D uncertain. Germline V gene sequence: CDR1 LGHDT, CDR2 YNNKEL (reference sequence). Trimming pared 0 bases from V and 4 bases from J, leaving 9 bases between. The CDR3 has 14 residues. The CDR3 region has the DNA TGTGCCAGCAGCCAAGATCCTCGGGTCACTGAAGCTTTCTTT. Protein sequence: CASSQDPRVTEAFF.

In this sample, this clone turned up once. This chain uses TRBV5-1 with TRBJ2-5; D not certain. Trimming pared 1 base from V and 2 bases from J, leaving 6 bases between. The CDR3 is 13 residues long. The V gene's germline CDR1 is SGHRS and CDR2 YFSETQ. The CDR3 region has the DNA TGCGCCAGCAGCTTGTCACAACAAGAGACCCAGTACTTC. Protein sequence: CASSLSQQETQYF.

The V gene is TRBV7-9, the J gene TRBJ1-4, with D hard to call. Germline-derived CDR1 and CDR2 are SEHNR and FQNEAQ (reference sequence). V dropped 3 bases and J dropped 3 bases, with 11 bases sitting between them. The length of the CDR3 is 15 residues. The CDR3 region has the DNA TGTGCCAGCAGCTTCGGGAATCTGGCTAATGAAAAACTGTTTTTT. This encodes CASSFGNLANEKLFF.

The V and J genes are TRBV4-3 and TRBJ1-1, with D tentatively TRBD1 (5 bases). The CDR3 runs to 14 residues. Germline V gene lookup returns CDR1 LGHNA and CDR2 YSLEER. The V end lost 6 bases, the J end lost 6 bases, and 17 bases lay between the germline ends. The CDR3 loop is CASRSGSDVSEAFF. For the CDR3, the DNA is TGCGCCAGCAGATCAGGGTCGGATGTGTCTGAAGCTTTCTTT.

This clone was seen a single time. This rearrangement joins TRBV5-4 to TRBJ1-2, with D possibly TRBD1 on 5 matching bases. Germline loops: CDR1 SGHNT, CDR2 YYREEE (reference sequence). The germline V and J ends were trimmed by 4 bases and 5 bases, with 21 bases remaining between them. The CDR3 runs to 16 residues. The CDR3 nucleotides are TGTGCCAGCAGCGTCTACAACAGGCCCATTGGATATGGCTACACCTTC. Protein sequence: CASSVYNRPIGYGYTF.

The chain recombines TRBV20-1 with TRBJ1-2; no definite D call. The germline gives CDR1 DFQATT, CDR2 SNEGSKA (reference sequence). This CDR3 spans 11 amino acids. The V end lost 6 bases, the J end lost 3 bases, and 8 bases lay between the germline ends. The CDR3 here is CSAPDYYGYTF. In DNA, the CDR3 is TGCAGTGCCCCCGACTACTATGGCTACACCTTC.

This chain links TRBV6-1 with TRBJ1-6; D remains ambiguous. CDR1 MNHNS and CDR2 SASEGT come from the germline V gene. V lost 2 bases and J lost 0, with 5 bases in between. The length of the CDR3 is 15 residues. The CDR3: CASSEWSSYNSPLHF. In nucleotides, the CDR3 is TGTGCCAGCAGTGAATGGAGCTCCTATAATTCACCCCTCCACTTT.

This clone appeared a single time. The V and J genes are TRBV2 and TRBJ1-6, with a possible D match to TRBD1 (6 bases). V lost 4 bases and J lost 8, with 12 bases in between. Germline V gives CDR1 SNHLY, CDR2 FYNNEI. CDR3 length: 14 residues. CDR3 in DNA: TGTGCCAGCAGTGTAACGACAGGAGATTCACCCCTCCACTTT. It is translated as CASSVTTGDSPLHF.

The genes are TRBV7-9 and TRBJ2-5; D uncertain. Per the germline V gene, CDR1 is SEHNR and CDR2 is FQNEAQ (reference sequence). This CDR3 is 11 amino acids long. V lost 7 bases and J lost 4, with 7 bases in between. The CDR3 sequence is CASTLGETQYF. DNA for the CDR3: TGTGCCAGCACCCTGGGAGAGACCCAGTACTTC.

The chain uses TRBV6-6 and TRBJ2-7, with 8 bases matching TRBD2. The CDR3 spans 13 residues. Losses at the gene ends were 5 bases for V and 5 bases for J; bases not matched to a gene: 5. Germline V CDR1 and CDR2: MNHNY, SVGAGI (reference sequence). The DNA of the CDR3 is TGTGCCAGCAGTGGGACTAGTACGCACGAGCAGTACTTC. Translating it yields CASSGTSTHEQYF.

The chain combines TRBV3-1 (or the pseudogene TRBV3-2) with TRBJ1-2, with 9 bases that match TRBD1. This CDR3 spans 14 amino acids. V lost 2 bases, J lost 7 bases, and 5 bases stayed unmatched. CDR1 is LGHDT and CDR2 is YNNKEL in the germline V gene (reference sequence). This CDR3 is CASSQKDRGGGYTF. The CDR3, as DNA: TGTGCCAGCAGCCAAAAGGACAGGGGCGGTGGCTACACCTTC.

The count of this clone is one. The gene calls are TRBV2 and TRBJ2-1; 12 bases align to TRBD2. The CDR3 sequence is 15 residues long. Germline values: CDR1 SNHLY, CDR2 FYNNEI. J lost 6 bases, V lost 4 bases, and 4 bases had no gene match. This CDR3 reads CASSVPSGGANEQFF. The CDR3, as DNA: TGTGCCAGCAGTGTACCTAGCGGGGGGGCCAATGAGCAGTTCTTC.

The chain is built from TRBV9 and TRBJ1-1; D is perhaps TRBD1 (6 bases). With 1 base removed from V and 4 bases from J, the gap between germline ends came to 11 bases. The CDR3 extends over 14 amino acids. The germline V gene encodes CDR1 SGDLS and CDR2 YYNGEE. The CDR3 DNA reads TGTGCCAGCAGCGTACAGGGGACCATCACTGAAGCTTTCTTT. This sequence encodes CASSVQGTITEAFF.

In its sample, this clone was seen once. The rearrangement joins TRBV6-5 to TRBJ1-3; D may be TRBD1 (5 bases). Germline V gene data show CDR1 as MNHEY and CDR2 as SVGAGI. Trimming stripped 6 bases from V and 3 bases from J, with 12 bases between. This CDR3 spans 14 amino acids. The CDR3 DNA reads as TGTGCCAGCAGCTACAGACAGAGTGGAAACACCATATATTTT. It translates to CASSYRQSGNTIYF.